The 17 T cell receptor beta chains in this list originate from one sample, sequenced in a study of blood T cell repertoires in COVID-19. This table comes from immunoSEQ multiplex PCR, and its TCRdb copy is limited to in-frame clones, with some not included. The table lists some 460,000 clones, more than 85% of them singletons. The source material was peripheral blood. The receptors originated from a woman aged 25 to 45 with acute or convalescent COVID-19.

In regard to this clone: Other DNA sequences in this sample translate to the same CDR3. V and J are TRBV5-4 and TRBJ1-3; possible D gene TRBD1, 5 bases. The germline V and J ends were trimmed by 0 bases and 4 bases, with 8 bases remaining between them. CDR1 is SGHNT, CDR2 YYREEE, per germline (reference sequence). CDR3 length equals 14 residues. CDR3 nucleotides: TGTGCCAGCAGCTTGGCAGGGTCCGGAAACACCATATATTTT. Translation: CASSLAGSGNTIYF. Full variable domain (missing parts from reference TRBV5-4 and TRBJ1-3): ETGVTQSPTHLIKTRGQQVTLRCSSQSGHNTVSWYQQALGQGPQFIFQYYREEENGRGNFPPRFSGLQFPNYSSELNVNALELDDSALYLCASSLAGSGNTIYFGEGSWLTVV.

The chain recombines TRBV30 with TRBJ1-3; D possibly corresponds to TRBD1 (5 bases). V lost 4 bases and J lost 0, with 10 bases in between. The CDR3 consists of 14 residues. Germline CDR1 is GTSNPN and CDR2 is SVGIG (reference sequence). The CDR3 DNA follows: TGTGCCTGGAACGGGGGTAGCTCTGGAAACACCATATATTTT. Translated: CAWNGGSSGNTIYF.

The chain employs TRBV28 and TRBJ1-6; D gene unclear. CDR1 is MDHEN and CDR2 is SYDVKM in the germline V gene. The ends were cut back, 7 bases at V and 3 bases at J, with 13 bases in the middle. The CDR3 runs 15 residues. CDR3 sequence reads: CASTAGRNYNSPLHF. The DNA of the CDR3 is TGTGCCAGCACGGCCGGGAGAAACTATAATTCACCCCTCCACTTT.

This chain connects TRBV3-1 (or the pseudogene TRBV3-2) to TRBJ2-7; D perhaps matches TRBD1 (6 bases). V lost 5 bases and J lost 5, with 16 bases in between. This CDR3 is 14 amino acids long. CDR1 is LGHDT and CDR2 is YNNKEL in the germline V gene (reference sequence). The CDR3 sequence is CASSVWDTAHEQYF. CDR3 DNA: TGTGCCAGCAGCGTATGGGACACCGCCCACGAGCAGTACTTC.

This clone has more than one count but fewer than ten. The chain is built from TRBV9 and TRBJ2-3, with 12 bases that match TRBD1. After removal of 8 bases from V and 7 bases from J, the junction contained 11 bases not matched to a gene. Germline loops: CDR1 SGDLS, CDR2 YYNGEE. The CDR3 is made up of 15 amino acids. In DNA form, the CDR3 reads TGTGCCAGTGGAACGGGGACAGGGGGCATGTATACGCAGTATTTT. Residues: CASGTGTGGMYTQYF.

This chain joins TRBV7-8 and TRBJ1-2; a weak D match, TRBD1 (5 bases). Germline V gene sequence: CDR1 SGHVS, CDR2 FQNEAQ. The CDR3 is made up of 13 amino acids. Trimming took off 5 bases at V and 7 bases at J, with 14 bases between the two ends. In nucleotides, the CDR3 is TGTGCCAGCAGCCTAGGGGCGGGGGGTGGCTACACCTTC. Translation: CASSLGAGGGYTF. The whole variable domain, filled in from reference TRBV7-8 and TRBJ1-2, reads GAGVSQSPRYKVAKRGQDVALRCDPISGHVSLFWYQQALGQGPEFLTYFQNEAQLDKSGLPSDRFFAERPEGSVSTLKIQRTQQEDSAVYLCASSLGAGGGYTFGSGTRLTVV.

V usage is TRBV5-1 and J usage is TRBJ2-3; tentative D call: TRBD2 (5 bases). The V and J ends lost 2 bases and 2 bases respectively, with 9 bases between them. CDR3 length equals 14 residues. Germline V CDR1 and CDR2: SGHRS, YFSETQ. Here the CDR3 DNA reads TGCGCCAGCAGCTTCACGGGGTTCACAGATACGCAGTATTTT. It specifies CASSFTGFTDTQYF.

The chain employs TRBV5-5 and TRBJ2-5; TRBD1 might be the D (8 bases). CDR3 size: 15 residues. Per the germline V gene, CDR1 is SGHKS and CDR2 is YYEKEE (reference sequence). Trimming cost V 5 bases and J 1 base, with 15 bases left between them. CDR3 in DNA: TGTGCCAGCAGACGGACAGGGACTACCCAAGAGACCCAGTACTTC. Residues: CASRRTGTTQETQYF.

The chain is built from TRBV28 and TRBJ2-7; 11 bases fit TRBD1. This CDR3 has 16 amino acids. Unmatched junction bases numbered 13, after V lost 6 bases and J lost 6 bases. Germline V lookup: CDR1 MDHEN, CDR2 SYDVKM. The CDR3 protein is CASSSGGTGGLAEQYF. The CDR3 region has the DNA TGTGCCAGCAGCTCGGGGGGGACAGGGGGGTTGGCCGAGCAGTACTTC.

This sequence joins TRBV5-1 and TRBJ2-1; the D is unclear. This CDR3 region has 14 residues. CDR1 and CDR2 from the germline V gene are SGHRS and YFSETQ. The V gene lost 0 bases and the J gene lost 6 bases, with 10 bases spanning the gap. The CDR3 spells CASSLERGGNEQFF. The CDR3 DNA reads TGCGCCAGCAGCTTGGAGCGAGGTGGCAATGAGCAGTTCTTC.

The J gene is TRBJ2-7, the V gene TRBV19; weak D call: TRBD1 (6 bases). V was cut by 5 bases and J by 0 bases, with 11 bases left in between. The CDR3 extends over 14 amino acids. CDR1 and CDR2 from the germline V gene are LNHDA and SQIVND (reference sequence). In nucleotides, the CDR3 is TGTGCCAGTAGTCGGGACACAAGCTCCTACGAGCAGTACTTC. Amino acid sequence: CASSRDTSSYEQYF.

This clone came up once. The chain couples TRBV2 to TRBJ1-1, with D possibly being TRBD1 (5 bases). This CDR3 spans 13 amino acids. The V end was cut by 10 bases, the J end by 6 bases, with 18 bases between. Germline V gives CDR1 SNHLY, CDR2 FYNNEI. CDR3 in DNA: TGTGCCACCTCTGCGGGGCGGGGGGCTGAAGCTTTCTTT. Translation gives CATSAGRGAEAFF.

The chain uses TRBV3-1 (or the pseudogene TRBV3-2) and TRBJ1-5; D not resolved. V lost 7 bases and J lost 6, with 10 bases in between. The CDR3 runs to 12 residues. Germline loops: CDR1 LGHDT, CDR2 YNNKEL (reference sequence). CDR3 residues: CASTSFGQPQHF. The CDR3 DNA reads as TGTGCCAGCACCTCATTCGGTCAGCCCCAGCATTTT.

This clone was seen only once. This chain connects TRBV6-5 to TRBJ2-3; TRBD2 matches at 11 bases. This CDR3 is 14 amino acids long. Germline CDR1 is MNHEY and CDR2 is SVGAGI. With 5 bases clipped from V and 4 bases from J, the junction kept 2 bases outside the gene matches. CDR3 bases: TGTGCCAGCAGTACTAGCGGGGGAGCAGATACGCAGTATTTT. It translates to CASSTSGGADTQYF.

This chain joins TRBV9 and TRBJ2-7; 8 bases agree with TRBD2. The V and J ends lost 3 bases and 2 bases, in that order; junction bases with no gene match: 7. The CDR3 is 15 amino acids. Per the germline V gene, CDR1 is SGDLS and CDR2 is YYNGEE. The CDR3 sequence is CASSGGGSGAYEQYF. As DNA, the CDR3 is TGTGCCAGCAGCGGCGGGGGGTCAGGCGCCTACGAGCAGTACTTC.

This rearrangement joins TRBV5-1 to TRBJ2-2; D may be TRBD1 (6 bases). CDR1 and CDR2 (germline): SGHRS, YFSETQ. V lost 4 bases to trimming and J lost 0 bases, with 16 bases between them. CDR3 length equals 17 residues. In nucleotides, the CDR3 is TGCGCCAGCAGCCAGCACTACAGGGACACGAACACCGGGGAGCTGTTTTTT. Translating gives CASSQHYRDTNTGELFF.

The chain combines TRBV19 with TRBJ1-3; D remains ambiguous. V was cut by 5 bases and J by 0 bases, with 8 bases left in between. Per the germline V gene, CDR1 is LNHDA and CDR2 is SQIVND (reference sequence). The length of the CDR3 is 14 residues. DNA of the CDR3: TGTGCCAGTAGTCTCGGGATCTCTGGAAACACCATATATTTT. This encodes CASSLGISGNTIYF.